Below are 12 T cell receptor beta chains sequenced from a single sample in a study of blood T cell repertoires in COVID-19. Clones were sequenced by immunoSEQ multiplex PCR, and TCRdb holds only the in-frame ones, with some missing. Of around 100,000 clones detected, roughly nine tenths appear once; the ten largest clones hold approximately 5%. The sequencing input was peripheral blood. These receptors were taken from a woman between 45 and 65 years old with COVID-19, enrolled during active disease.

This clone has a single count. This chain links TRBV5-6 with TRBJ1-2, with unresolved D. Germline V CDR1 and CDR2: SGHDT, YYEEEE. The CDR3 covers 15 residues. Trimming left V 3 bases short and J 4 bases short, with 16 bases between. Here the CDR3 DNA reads TGTGCCAGCAGCTCGAGTTCCGGGTTCGTCTATGGCTACACCTTC. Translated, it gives CASSSSSGFVYGYTF.

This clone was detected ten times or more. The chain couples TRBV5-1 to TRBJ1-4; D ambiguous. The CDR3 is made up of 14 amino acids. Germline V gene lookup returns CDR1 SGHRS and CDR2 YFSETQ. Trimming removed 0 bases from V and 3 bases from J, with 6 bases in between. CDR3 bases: TGCGCCAGCAGCTTGGACAGCTCTAATGAAAAACTGTTTTTT. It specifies CASSLDSSNEKLFF.

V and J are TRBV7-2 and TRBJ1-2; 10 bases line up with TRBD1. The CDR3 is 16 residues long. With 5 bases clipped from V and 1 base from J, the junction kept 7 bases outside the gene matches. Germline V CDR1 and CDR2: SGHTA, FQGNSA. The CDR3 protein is CASSAGGTGVNYGYTF. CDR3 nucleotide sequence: TGTGCCAGCAGCGCGGGCGGGACAGGGGTTAACTATGGCTACACCTTC.

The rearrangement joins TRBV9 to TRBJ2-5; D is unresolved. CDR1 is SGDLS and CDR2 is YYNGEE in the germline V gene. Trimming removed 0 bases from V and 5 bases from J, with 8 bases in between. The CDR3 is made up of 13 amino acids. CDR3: CASSVGVLETQYF. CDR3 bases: TGTGCCAGCAGCGTAGGTGTCCTGGAGACCCAGTACTTC.

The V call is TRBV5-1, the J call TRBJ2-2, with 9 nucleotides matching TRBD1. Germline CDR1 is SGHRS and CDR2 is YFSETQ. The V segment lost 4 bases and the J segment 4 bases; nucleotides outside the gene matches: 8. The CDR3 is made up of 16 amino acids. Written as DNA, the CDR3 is TGCGCCAGCAGCCCCTCGACAGGGGGGTTCACCGGGGAGCTGTTTTTT. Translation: CASSPSTGGFTGELFF.

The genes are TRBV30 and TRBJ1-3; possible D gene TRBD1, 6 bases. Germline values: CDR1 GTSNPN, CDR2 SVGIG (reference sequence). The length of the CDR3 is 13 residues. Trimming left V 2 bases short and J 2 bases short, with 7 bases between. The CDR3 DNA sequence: TGTGCCTGGAGTACAGGGCCTGGAAACACCATATATTTT. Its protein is CAWSTGPGNTIYF. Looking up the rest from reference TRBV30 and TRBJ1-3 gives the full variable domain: SQTIHQWPATLVQPVGSPLSLECTVEGTSNPNLYWYRQAAGRGLQLLFYSVGIGQISSEVPQNLSASRPQDRQFILSSKKLLLSDSGFYLCAWSTGPGNTIYFGEGSWLTVV.

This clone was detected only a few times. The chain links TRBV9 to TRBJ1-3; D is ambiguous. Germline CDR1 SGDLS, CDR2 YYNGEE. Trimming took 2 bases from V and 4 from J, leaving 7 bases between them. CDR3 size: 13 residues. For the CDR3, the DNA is TGTGCCAGCAGCGTGGACTTAGGAAACACCATATATTTT. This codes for CASSVDLGNTIYF.

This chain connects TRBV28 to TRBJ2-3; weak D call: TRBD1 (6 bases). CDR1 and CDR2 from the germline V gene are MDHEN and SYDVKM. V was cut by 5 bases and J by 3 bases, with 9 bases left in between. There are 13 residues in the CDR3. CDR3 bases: TGTGCCAGCAGTCCAGGGGTGACAGATACGCAGTATTTT. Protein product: CASSPGVTDTQYF. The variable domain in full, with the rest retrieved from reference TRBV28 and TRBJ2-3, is DVKVTQSSRYLVKRTGEKVFLECVQDMDHENMFWYRQDPGLGLRLIYFSYDVKMKEKGDIPEGYSVSREKKERFSLILESASTNQTSMYLCASSPGVTDTQYFGPGTRLTVL.

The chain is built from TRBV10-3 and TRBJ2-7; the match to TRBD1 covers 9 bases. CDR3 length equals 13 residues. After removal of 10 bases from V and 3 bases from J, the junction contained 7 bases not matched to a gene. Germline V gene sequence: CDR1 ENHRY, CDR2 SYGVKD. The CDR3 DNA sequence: TGTGCCACCGGGGACAGGGCCAACTACGAGCAGTACTTC. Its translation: CATGDRANYEQYF.

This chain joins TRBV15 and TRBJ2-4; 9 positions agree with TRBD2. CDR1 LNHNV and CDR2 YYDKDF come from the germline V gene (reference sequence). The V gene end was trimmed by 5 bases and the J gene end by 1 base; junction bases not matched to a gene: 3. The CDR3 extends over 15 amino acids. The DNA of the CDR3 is TGTGCCACCAGCTCAAGCGGGGGGGCCAAAAACATTCAGTACTTC. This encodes CATSSSGGAKNIQYF.

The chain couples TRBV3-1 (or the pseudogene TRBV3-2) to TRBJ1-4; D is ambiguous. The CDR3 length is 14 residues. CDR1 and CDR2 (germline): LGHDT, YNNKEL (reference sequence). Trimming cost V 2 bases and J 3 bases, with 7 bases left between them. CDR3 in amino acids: CASSQPGANEKLFF. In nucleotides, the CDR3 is TGTGCCAGCAGCCAACCGGGAGCTAATGAAAAACTGTTTTTT.

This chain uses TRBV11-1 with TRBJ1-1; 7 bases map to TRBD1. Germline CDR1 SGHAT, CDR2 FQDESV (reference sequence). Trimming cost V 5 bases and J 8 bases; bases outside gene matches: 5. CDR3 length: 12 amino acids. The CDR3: CASSASGQEAFF. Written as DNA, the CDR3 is TGTGCCAGCAGCGCCTCGGGACAGGAAGCTTTCTTT.